Following are 24 T cell receptor beta chains from one sample sequenced in a study of T-cell reconstitution after alpha-beta-depleted transplantation in children. During its preparation, the TCRbeta library received unique molecular identifiers. TCRdb reprocessed the PCR reads via MiXCR and lists one record per CDR3 protein. The repertoire holds more than 150,000 distinct CDR3 sequences, with approximately 6.6% as singletons. Sequenced material: PBMCs from the stem cell graft donor, taken from the stem cell graft. These receptors were collected from a human donor who donated a stem cell graft to a child with Wiskott-Aldrich syndrome.

This clonotype was recorded at least ten times. V usage is TRBV13 and J usage is TRBJ1-1, with 7 bases that match TRBD1. The CDR3 runs 16 residues. Per the germline V gene, CDR1 is PRHDT and CDR2 is FYEKMQ (reference sequence). The J segment lost 1 base and the V segment lost 2 bases, leaving 7 bases of the junction unmatched. The CDR3 region has the DNA TGTGCCAGCAGCTTAAGGCAAAACAGGGGGAACACTGAAGCTTTCTTT. This codes for CASSLRQNRGNTEAFF.

This clonotype appeared many times. This sequence joins TRBV29-1 and TRBJ1-2; TRBD1 agrees at 8 bases. The germline CDR1 and CDR2 sequences are SQVTM and ANQGSEA. Trimming removed 3 bases from V and 2 bases from J; junction bases left unmatched: 5. This CDR3 spans 14 amino acids. The chain's CDR3 is CSVEGRGQNYGYTF. CDR3 in DNA: TGCAGCGTTGAGGGCAGGGGGCAGAACTATGGCTACACCTTC.

This clonotype was seen a few times. CDR3 region: CASSLERGTSGPAYEQYF. The CDR3 DNA follows: TGTGCCAGCAGTTTAGAAAGGGGGACTAGCGGGCCTGCCTACGAGCAGTACTTC. This chain joins TRBV12-3 or TRBV12-4 and TRBJ2-7; 12 bases agree with TRBD2. Trimming took 1 base from V and 2 from J; bases not matched to a gene: 9. This CDR3 contains 18 residues.

The table lists this clonotype with many counts. The rearrangement joins TRBV25-1 to TRBJ2-1; D is ambiguous. V was shortened by 4 bases and J by 9 bases, with 10 bases between the two germline ends. This CDR3 is 12 amino acids long. The germline CDR1 and CDR2 sequences are MGHDK and SYGVNS. The CDR3 spells CASSADGSEQFF. The CDR3 DNA reads TGTGCCAGCAGTGCAGACGGGTCTGAGCAGTTCTTC.

This clonotype showed up many times. The chain has TRBV19 and TRBJ2-7; the D gene is possibly TRBD1 (6 bases). Trimming removed 5 bases at V and 2 bases at J, with 16 bases between. Germline V CDR1 and CDR2: LNHDA, SQIVND (reference sequence). The CDR3 runs 15 residues. CDR3 region: CASSQNRVPTYEQYF. The CDR3 DNA reads as TGTGCCAGTAGTCAAAACAGGGTACCAACCTACGAGCAGTACTTC.

This clonotype has a count of ten or more. This chain links TRBV24-1 with TRBJ2-2; TRBD2 aligns across 8 bases. J lost 4 bases, V lost 5 bases, and 2 bases had no gene match. Germline-derived CDR1 and CDR2 are KGHDR and SFDVKD. CDR3 length: 14 amino acids. CDR3 residues: CATSVGTSTGELFF. The CDR3 DNA sequence: TGTGCCACCAGTGTCGGGACTAGCACCGGGGAGCTGTTTTTT.

This clonotype appeared many times. The rearrangement joins TRBV5-1 to TRBJ2-3; D is unresolved. Trimming removed 0 bases from V and 1 base from J, with 6 bases in between. CDR1 SGHRS and CDR2 YFSETQ come from the germline V gene. CDR3 size: 14 residues. The CDR3 is CASSLDPRTDTQYF. CDR3 in DNA: TGCGCCAGCAGCTTGGACCCGCGCACAGATACGCAGTATTTT. The variable domain in full, with the rest retrieved from reference TRBV5-1 and TRBJ2-3, is KAGVTQTPRYLIKTRGQQVTLSCSPISGHRSVSWYQQTPGQGLQFLFEYFSETQRNKGNFPGRFSGRQFSNSRSEMNVSTLELGDSALYLCASSLDPRTDTQYFGPGTRLTVL.

This clonotype was detected ten times or more. The chain has TRBV5-1 and TRBJ1-2; the D gene is possibly TRBD1 (5 bases). V lost 2 bases and J lost 8, with 10 bases in between. CDR1 is SGHRS, CDR2 YFSETQ, per germline. CDR3 size: 12 residues. This CDR3 is CASSFTGHGYTF. The CDR3 DNA follows: TGCGCCAGCAGCTTTACCGGACACGGCTACACCTTC.

The table lists this clonotype with many counts. V gene TRBV4-1 combines with J gene TRBJ1-4; TRBD1 aligns across 8 bases. Germline CDR1 reads MGHRA; CDR2 reads YSYEKL. The CDR3 has 13 amino acids. Trimming at V came to 2 bases and at J to 8 bases, leaving 1 base not matched to a gene. CDR3 in amino acids: CASSQRTGEKLFF. The CDR3 DNA follows: TGCGCCAGCAGCCAACGGACAGGGGAAAAACTGTTTTTT.

This clonotype was counted a few times. The chain joins TRBV12-3 or TRBV12-4 to TRBJ2-1; D remains unclear. V dropped 3 bases and J dropped 8 bases, with 5 bases sitting between them. The CDR3 is made up of 11 amino acids. CDR3 DNA: TGTGCCAGCAGTTTCTCCCATGAGCAGTTCTTC. It is translated as CASSFSHEQFF.

This clonotype occurred many times. This chain joins TRBV5-1 and TRBJ2-3, with D unclear. Trimming took 0 bases from V and 2 from J, leaving 10 bases between them. Germline CDR1 SGHRS, CDR2 YFSETQ. There are 15 residues in the CDR3. The CDR3 here is CASSLEARPTDTQYF. Written as DNA, the CDR3 is TGCGCCAGCAGCTTGGAAGCAAGGCCCACAGATACGCAGTATTTT.

V is TRBV3-1 and J is TRBJ2-7; D is ambiguous. CDR1 and CDR2 from the germline V gene are LGHDT and YNNKEL (reference sequence). This CDR3 region has 13 residues. With 4 bases removed from V and 2 bases from J, the gap between germline ends came to 9 bases. DNA for the CDR3: TGTGCCAGCAGCCTGGCCGTAGCCTACGAGCAGTACTTC. Translated, it gives CASSLAVAYEQYF.

This clonotype was seen repeatedly, ten times or more. The chain carries TRBV28 and TRBJ1-1, with D possibly matching TRBD1 (5 bases). There are 14 residues in the CDR3. Germline CDR1 is MDHEN and CDR2 is SYDVKM. Trimming left V 7 bases short and J 5 bases short, with 17 bases between. Written as DNA, the CDR3 is TGTGCCAGCACCTCGGTCGGGGGGGAGACTGAAGCTTTCTTT. Residues: CASTSVGGETEAFF.

This clonotype was counted many times. This chain links TRBV19 with TRBJ2-5, with D possibly being TRBD1 (6 bases). The CDR3 contains 14 residues. Germline V gives CDR1 LNHDA, CDR2 SQIVND (reference sequence). The V gene lost 1 base and the J gene lost 2 bases, with 8 bases spanning the gap. The CDR3 loop is CASSIGQAQETQYF. For the CDR3, the DNA is TGTGCCAGTAGTATAGGACAGGCACAAGAGACCCAGTACTTC.

This clonotype was seen ten or more times. The rearrangement joins TRBV7-2 to TRBJ2-5; no clear D. The CDR3 runs 14 residues. Between the trimmed V and J ends, which lost 4 bases and 4 bases, there was a span of 13 bases. Per germline, CDR1 SGHTA and CDR2 FQGNSA. The CDR3 DNA reads as TGTGCCAGCAGCTCAACCGGTCGCGGAGAGACCCAGTACTTC. As protein: CASSSTGRGETQYF.

At least ten counts were recorded for this clonotype. This chain uses TRBV12-3 or TRBV12-4 with TRBJ1-3, with 8 nucleotides matching TRBD1. The CDR3 is 15 residues long. Losses at the gene ends were 6 bases for V and 5 bases for J; bases not matched to a gene: 9. The CDR3: CASRSGQGSRNTIYF. The CDR3 DNA is TGTGCCAGCAGATCAGGACAGGGTAGTCGAAACACCATATATTTT.

This clonotype was recorded at least ten times. The chain joins TRBV29-1 to TRBJ1-2, with D hard to call. The germline CDR1 and CDR2 sequences are SQVTM and ANQGSEA. The CDR3 extends over 13 amino acids. Trimming shortened V by 6 bases and J by 5 bases, and 16 bases separated the two germline ends. The CDR3 sequence is CSVTPDMGYGYTF. The CDR3 DNA follows: TGCAGCGTCACTCCCGACATGGGGTATGGCTACACCTTC.

This clonotype has more than one count but fewer than ten. The CDR3 DNA is TGTGCCAGCAGCTTAGGTGGGGCGGGGTGGGCCAAAAACATTCAGTACTTC. It encodes CASSLGGAGWAKNIQYF. This chain connects TRBV7-2 to TRBJ2-4; TRBD2 might be the D (6 bases). The CDR3 runs to 17 residues. In germline, CDR1 is SGHTA, CDR2 FQGNSA. V was shortened by 1 base and J by 1 base, with 14 bases between the two germline ends. Supplemented by reference TRBV7-2 and TRBJ2-4, the full variable domain reads GAGVSQSPSNKVTEKGKDVELRCDPISGHTALYWYRQSLGQGLEFLIYFQGNSAPDKSGLPSDRFSAERTGGSVSTLTIQRTQQEDSAVYLCASSLGGAGWAKNIQYFGAGTRLSVL.

In this sample, this clonotype turned up many times. This chain joins TRBV3-1 and TRBJ2-7, with D perhaps TRBD2 (5 bases). Trimming left V 8 bases short and J 2 bases short, with 16 bases between. The germline CDR1 and CDR2 sequences are LGHDT and YNNKEL (reference sequence). The CDR3 consists of 14 residues. The CDR3 DNA reads TGTGCCAGCGGCAGGCGGACCGGGACCTACGAGCAGTACTTC. Its protein product is CASGRRTGTYEQYF.

The table lists this clonotype with many counts. V usage is TRBV29-1 and J usage is TRBJ2-7; D ambiguous. V was clipped by 2 bases and J by 0 bases, with 8 bases between them. Germline V gives CDR1 SQVTM, CDR2 ANQGSEA. The CDR3 contains 13 residues. In DNA form, the CDR3 reads TGCAGCGTTGAAAGGACCGACTCCTACGAGCAGTACTTC. Translating it yields CSVERTDSYEQYF.

This sequence joins TRBV5-5 and TRBJ1-1, with TRBD1 matching over 9 bases. V was pared by 0 bases and J by 8 bases, with 8 bases of the junction left unmatched. The germline CDR1 and CDR2 sequences are SGHKS and YYEKEE (reference sequence). The CDR3 extends over 15 amino acids. The CDR3 coding sequence is TGTGCCAGCAGCTTGGTGGGACAGGGAATTTTCGAAGCTTTCTTT. It specifies CASSLVGQGIFEAFF.

For this clonotype: Sequence at one end of the junction differs from germline and may be a read error. The chain joins TRBV6-1 to TRBJ2-3; D may be TRBD2 (5 bases). The CDR3 covers 10 residues. Germline V gene sequence: CDR1 MNHNS, CDR2 SASEGT. CDR3 DNA: TGTGCCACTAGCAGAGATACGCAGTATTTT. It encodes CATSRDTQYF.

In this sample, this clonotype turned up a few times. V and J are TRBV5-1 and TRBJ1-4, with D perhaps matching TRBD1 (6 bases). Germline V gene sequence: CDR1 SGHRS, CDR2 YFSETQ. The CDR3 runs 15 residues. The V end was cut by 3 bases, the J end by 7 bases, with 16 bases between. The CDR3 DNA is TGCGCCAGCAGCTCGTATGGGGGGCAATCTGAAAAACTGTTTTTT. Translating it yields CASSSYGGQSEKLFF. The variable domain in full, completed from reference TRBV5-1 and TRBJ1-4, reads KAGVTQTPRYLIKTRGQQVTLSCSPISGHRSVSWYQQTPGQGLQFLFEYFSETQRNKGNFPGRFSGRQFSNSRSEMNVSTLELGDSALYLCASSSYGGQSEKLFFGSGTQLSVL.

The V call is TRBV6-1, the J call TRBJ2-6, with D perhaps matching TRBD2 (7 bases). This CDR3 has 17 residues. Per the germline V gene, CDR1 is MNHNS and CDR2 is SASEGT. V was cut by 6 bases and J by 0 bases, with 15 bases left in between. CDR3 DNA sequence: TGTGCCAGCAGCGGAAGGGGGGGGATCTCTGGGGCCAACGTCCTGACTTTC. As protein: CASSGRGGISGANVLTF.